The 30 T cell receptor beta chains presented below share a single source sample, sequenced in a study of T cell changes during pregnancy in multiple sclerosis. Sequencing was performed with immunoSEQ multiplex PCR; in TCRdb, only in-frame clones are kept and a portion is missing. The data hold around 96,000 clones, with 94% observed a single time. The sequencing here drew on peripheral blood, taken in the third trimester of pregnancy. These receptor sequences come from a female donor with multiple sclerosis, enrolled in a pregnancy study.

The genes are TRBV11-2 and TRBJ2-7, with D possibly being TRBD2 (5 bases). The V end lost 1 base, the J end lost 4 bases, and 14 bases lay between the germline ends. There are 15 residues in the CDR3. In germline, CDR1 is SGHAT, CDR2 FQNNGV. CDR3 nucleotide sequence: TGTGCCAGCAGCTTAGTTGTGGGAGCAAGTTACGAGCAGTACTTC. Its protein product is CASSLVVGASYEQYF.

As DNA, the CDR3 is TGTGCCAGCAGCGCTGGAGAGATAGCATACGAGCAGTACTTC. The encoded protein is CASSAGEIAYEQYF. The V call is TRBV5-4, the J call TRBJ2-7; D ambiguous. The length of the CDR3 is 14 residues. Per the germline V gene, CDR1 is SGHNT and CDR2 is YYREEE (reference sequence). V dropped 4 bases and J dropped 4 bases, with 15 bases sitting between them.

The chain carries TRBV5-4 and TRBJ1-1; 10 bases line up with TRBD1. Trimming removed 3 bases from V and 7 bases from J; junction bases left unmatched: 0. Germline V CDR1 and CDR2: SGHNT, YYREEE (reference sequence). The CDR3 sequence is 12 residues long. CDR3 in amino acids: CASSWDRGEAFF. CDR3 nucleotides: TGTGCCAGCAGCTGGGACAGGGGTGAAGCTTTCTTT.

The chain links TRBV7-9 to TRBJ2-3; 14 nucleotides match TRBD2. The ends lost 4 bases at V and 4 bases at J; junction bases unmatched: 7. CDR1 SEHNR and CDR2 FQNEAQ come from the germline V gene (reference sequence). CDR3 length: 17 amino acids. The CDR3 here is CASSWETSGRAPDTQYF. CDR3 coding DNA: TGTGCCAGCAGCTGGGAGACTAGCGGGAGGGCCCCAGATACGCAGTATTTT.

The V call is TRBV25-1, the J call TRBJ1-3; the D is unclear. The germline gives CDR1 MGHDK, CDR2 SYGVNS. The CDR3 sequence is 15 residues long. Trimming shortened V by 4 bases and J by 1 base, and 11 bases separated the two germline ends. CDR3 DNA sequence: TGTGCCAGCAGTGCGGGTTTGGATTCTGGAAACACCATATATTTT. Translating gives CASSAGLDSGNTIYF. Complete variable domain (other parts from reference TRBV25-1 and TRBJ1-3): EADIYQTPRYLVIGTGKKITLECSQTMGHDKMYWYQQDPGMELHLIHYSYGVNSTEKGDLSSESTVSRIRTEHFPLTLESARPSHTSQYLCASSAGLDSGNTIYFGEGSWLTVV.

The V call is TRBV15, the J call TRBJ2-7; 7 bases fit TRBD2. The germline V gene encodes CDR1 LNHNV and CDR2 YYDKDF (reference sequence). V lost 0 bases, J lost 2 bases, and 4 bases stayed unmatched. There are 15 residues in the CDR3. The CDR3 region has the DNA TGTGCCACCAGCAGAGAGCCTAGCGGACCCTACGAGCAGTACTTC. This encodes CATSREPSGPYEQYF.

To note about this clone: This CDR3 fails to terminate in the conserved phenylalanine or tryptophan, so it likely reflects a read error. Because the CDR3's place on the DNA is in doubt, the DNA is left out and the CDR3 is given as listed by TCRdb. V is TRBV28 and J is TRBJ1-1; the table gives TRBD1 as D, unverified against the DNA. The CDR3 is 14 residues long, counting both termini. CDR1 and CDR2 from the germline V gene are MDHEN and SYDVKM. The CDR3 region is CASSRSGQGLTTLL.

The chain joins TRBV6-5 to TRBJ2-7, with D possibly being TRBD1 (6 bases). Germline V gives CDR1 MNHEY, CDR2 SVGAGI. The CDR3 sequence is 12 residues long. Trimming left V 6 bases short and J 6 bases short, with 12 bases between. CDR3 in DNA: TGTGCCAGCAGCCCAGGGGTAGGCGAGCAGTACTTC. Translated: CASSPGVGEQYF.

This chain uses TRBV7-2 with TRBJ2-3; 8 bases are a match to TRBD2. The V and J ends lost 2 bases and 4 bases, in that order; junction bases with no gene match: 11. Germline CDR1 SGHTA, CDR2 FQGNSA. This CDR3 contains 17 residues. CDR3 nucleotides: TGTGCCAGCAGCTTACTCCCCGGGAGGGGAGGGCCAGATACGCAGTATTTT. Protein sequence: CASSLLPGRGGPDTQYF.

CDR3 residues: CASSPLGTIPYNEQFF. The CDR3 bases are TGTGCCAGTAGTCCGTTGGGGACTATCCCCTACAATGAGCAGTTCTTC. This rearrangement joins TRBV19 to TRBJ2-1; 7 nucleotides match TRBD2. The CDR3 consists of 16 residues. The ends lost 5 bases at V and 2 bases at J; junction bases unmatched: 9. Germline lookup yields CDR1 LNHDA and CDR2 SQIVND (reference sequence).

The V call is TRBV28, the J call TRBJ2-1; D call uncertain. The germline CDR1 and CDR2 sequences are MDHEN and SYDVKM. The CDR3 extends over 15 amino acids. Trimming took off 4 bases at V and 5 bases at J, with 15 bases between the two ends. The CDR3 reads CASSSLAIPNNEQFF. CDR3 DNA: TGTGCCAGCAGTTCCTTAGCAATACCTAACAATGAGCAGTTCTTC.

V is TRBV5-4 and J is TRBJ2-7; 8 positions match TRBD1. Losses at the gene ends were 4 bases for V and 5 bases for J; bases not matched to a gene: 5. The CDR3 is made up of 13 amino acids. CDR1 is SGHNT, CDR2 YYREEE, per germline (reference sequence). CDR3 in amino acids: CASSAGGLDEQYF. CDR3 coding DNA: TGTGCCAGCAGCGCAGGGGGCCTTGACGAGCAGTACTTC.

The chain has TRBV5-1 and TRBJ2-2; 10 positions agree with TRBD1. The CDR3 totals 13 residues. The ends lost 6 bases at V and 6 bases at J; junction bases unmatched: 2. Germline values: CDR1 SGHRS, CDR2 YFSETQ. CDR3 DNA sequence: TGCGCCAGCACCGGACAGGGGGCCGGGGAGCTGTTTTTT. Translated: CASTGQGAGELFF.

The sample holds one count of this clone. CDR3 sequence: CASSTRTGGYNEQFF. The DNA of the CDR3 is TGTGCCAGCAGTACAAGGACAGGGGGGTACAATGAGCAGTTCTTC. The V gene is TRBV6-5, the J gene TRBJ2-1; 10 positions match TRBD1. CDR1 is MNHEY and CDR2 is SVGAGI in the germline V gene. The length of the CDR3 is 15 residues. V dropped 5 bases and J dropped 4; count of bases not matched to a gene: 5.

This sequence joins TRBV7-2 and TRBJ2-2, with 8 bases fitting TRBD2. V lost 2 bases to trimming and J lost 6 bases; unmatched junction nucleotides: 5. Germline CDR1 is SGHTA and CDR2 is FQGNSA. The CDR3 runs to 15 residues. The CDR3 nucleotides are TGTGCCAGCAGCTTAAAACCGGGAGGGGCCGGGGAGCTGTTTTTT. Protein product: CASSLKPGGAGELFF.

The rearrangement uses TRBV7-2 and TRBJ2-5; the D is unclear. The germline gives CDR1 SGHTA, CDR2 FQGNSA. The length of the CDR3 is 13 residues. The germline V and J ends were trimmed by 2 bases and 3 bases, with 7 bases remaining between them. The CDR3 DNA sequence: TGTGCCAGCAGCTTATTCCCGGAAGAGACCCAGTACTTC. This translates into CASSLFPEETQYF.

This chain connects TRBV15 to TRBJ2-1, with 9 nucleotides matching TRBD2. CDR3 length: 16 residues. Trimming removed 0 bases from V and 2 bases from J; junction bases left unmatched: 2. Germline V gene sequence: CDR1 LNHNV, CDR2 YYDKDF (reference sequence). The CDR3 loop is CATSRDLAGTYNEQFF. DNA of the CDR3: TGTGCCACCAGCAGAGATCTAGCGGGGACCTACAATGAGCAGTTCTTC.

In its sample, this clone was seen once. This sequence joins TRBV28 and TRBJ2-3, with 8 positions matching TRBD1. The germline V gene has CDR1 MDHEN and CDR2 SYDVKM. The ends lost 7 bases at V and 4 bases at J; junction bases unmatched: 7. The CDR3 runs 14 residues. The CDR3 nucleotides read TGTGCCAGCACTGGACAGGGATCCGCAGATACGCAGTATTTT. This sequence encodes CASTGQGSADTQYF.

This rearrangement joins TRBV27 to TRBJ2-7; 8 bases map to TRBD2. The CDR3 length is 15 residues. The V gene end was trimmed by 2 bases and the J gene end by 3 bases; junction bases not matched to a gene: 6. Germline values: CDR1 MNHEY, CDR2 SMNVEV (reference sequence). CDR3 in amino acids: CASSLTIAGHYEQYF. The CDR3 DNA reads TGTGCCAGCAGTTTAACCATAGCGGGACACTACGAGCAGTACTTC.

V usage is TRBV5-1 and J usage is TRBJ1-3, with D perhaps matching TRBD1 (6 bases). V lost 4 bases to trimming and J lost 2 bases, with 16 bases between them. The germline V gene has CDR1 SGHRS and CDR2 YFSETQ. The CDR3 is 16 residues long. The CDR3 loop reads CASSLLGQSTGNTIYF. The CDR3 bases are TGCGCCAGCAGCCTACTTGGACAGAGTACTGGAAACACCATATATTTT.

The rearrangement uses TRBV6-1 and TRBJ2-7, with 7 bases matching TRBD1. The CDR3 sequence is 14 residues long. CDR1 is MNHNS and CDR2 is SASEGT in the germline V gene. Trimming cost V 2 bases and J 3 bases; bases outside gene matches: 4. The CDR3 here is CASSEWGQSYEQYF. The CDR3 nucleotides read TGTGCCAGCAGTGAATGGGGACAGAGCTACGAGCAGTACTTC.

The CDR3 protein is CASTSLRTSGSGELFF. The CDR3 coding sequence is TGTGCCAGTACCTCCCTCCGGACTAGCGGGAGCGGGGAGCTGTTTTTT. The chain employs TRBV19 and TRBJ2-2, with 13 bases fitting TRBD2. This CDR3 has 16 residues. The germline V gene has CDR1 LNHDA and CDR2 SQIVND (reference sequence). V trimming: 7 bases; J trimming: 7 bases; junction bases outside the gene matches: 9.

V and J are TRBV5-1 and TRBJ2-7; tentatively, D is TRBD2 (5 bases). V lost 4 bases, J lost 2 bases, and 16 bases lay in between. The CDR3 consists of 15 residues. Germline V gives CDR1 SGHRS, CDR2 YFSETQ. DNA for the CDR3: TGCGCCAGCAGCATCGTCGGCGGGCTCGCCTACGAGCAGTACTTC. Residues: CASSIVGGLAYEQYF.

The rearrangement joins TRBV6-6 to TRBJ2-7, with 7 bases identical to TRBD1. Germline values: CDR1 MNHNY, CDR2 SVGAGI (reference sequence). The trim removed 6 bases at V and 3 bases at J, leaving 8 bases unmatched. There are 14 residues in the CDR3. The CDR3 bases are TGTGCCAGCAGCAAAGGGACAGTTGACTACGAGCAGTACTTC. This gives the protein CASSKGTVDYEQYF.

The chain uses TRBV5-3 and TRBJ2-3; no reliable D call. TRBV5-3 is recorded as an ORF, its role being uncertain. Trimming left V 6 bases short and J 4 bases short, with 9 bases between. The CDR3 runs 12 residues. The CDR3 protein is CARNVNADTQYF. The CDR3 DNA sequence: TGTGCCAGAAATGTTAATGCAGATACGCAGTATTTT.

The chain carries TRBV28 and TRBJ1-2; D unresolved. CDR3 size: 13 residues. Germline V gene data show CDR1 as MDHEN and CDR2 as SYDVKM. V was shortened by 7 bases and J by 1 base, with 10 bases between the two germline ends. CDR3 region: CASTPNSNYGYTF. CDR3 coding DNA: TGTGCCAGCACCCCCAACAGTAACTATGGCTACACCTTC.

This rearrangement joins TRBV6-4 to TRBJ2-5; 10 bases line up with TRBD2. Germline CDR1 reads MRHNA; CDR2 reads SNTAGT. The CDR3 has 15 amino acids. V was pared by 1 base and J by 5 bases, with 4 bases of the junction left unmatched. CDR3 bases: TGTGCCAGCAGTGACTTCCTAGCGGGAGTCGAGACCCAGTACTTC. Translated, it gives CASSDFLAGVETQYF.

The CDR3 coding sequence is TGTGCCAGCAGTTACGATGAGGACACTGAAGCTTTCTTT. Translated: CASSYDEDTEAFF. This rearrangement joins TRBV27 to TRBJ1-1; D is undetermined. The germline V and J ends were trimmed by 4 bases and 3 bases, with 9 bases remaining between them. The CDR3 totals 13 residues. Germline V CDR1 and CDR2: MNHEY, SMNVEV (reference sequence).

The chain couples TRBV5-4 to TRBJ2-5; 8 nucleotides align to TRBD2. V trimming: 1 base; J trimming: 4 bases; junction bases outside the gene matches: 12. The CDR3 is made up of 17 amino acids. Germline V gene sequence: CDR1 SGHNT, CDR2 YYREEE (reference sequence). CDR3 in DNA: TGTGCCAGCAGCTTGTGGGGAGCGGGAGAAGTGGGAGAGACCCAGTACTTC. Translation gives CASSLWGAGEVGETQYF.

J is TRBJ2-4 and V is TRBV6-5; D perhaps matches TRBD1 (5 bases). This CDR3 is built from 14 residues. V lost 6 bases, J lost 1 base, and 10 bases lay in between. Germline loops: CDR1 MNHEY, CDR2 SVGAGI. CDR3 sequence: CASRKDMAKNIQYF. As DNA, the CDR3 is TGTGCCAGCAGGAAGGACATGGCCAAAAACATTCAGTACTTC.